Following are 32 T cell receptor beta chains from one sample sequenced in a study of OX40 agonist ivuxolimab in advanced cancers. Produced via immunoSEQ multiplex PCR; TCRdb's table is partial and in-frame only. Of about 82,000 clones in the sample, just over 85% are singletons; the top ten hold roughly 0.71%. The sample was CD4+ or CD8+ T cells sorted from blood, taken in a trial of the OX40 agonist ivuxolimab. Receptors were obtained from an adult with an advanced solid tumor such as melanoma, head and neck, liver or kidney cancer.

CDR3 protein: CASSLGWGRSTGELFF. DNA of the CDR3: TGTGCCAGCAGCTTAGGATGGGGGAGAAGTACCGGGGAGCTGTTTTTT. The genes are TRBV7-9 and TRBJ2-2, with D possibly being TRBD1 or TRBD2 (5 bases each). The CDR3 spans 16 residues. Trimming shortened V by 1 base and J by 5 bases, and 14 bases separated the two germline ends. Germline V gene data show CDR1 as SEHNR and CDR2 as FQNEAQ (reference sequence).

This chain joins TRBV7-2 and TRBJ2-1, with D possibly TRBD2 on 6 matching bases. The CDR3 runs to 16 residues. The germline V and J ends were trimmed by 6 bases and 4 bases, with 19 bases remaining between them. Germline V gives CDR1 SGHTA, CDR2 FQGNSA. The CDR3 DNA sequence: TGTGCCAGCAGACCCGCATTCGGAGGGGCTTACAATGAGCAGTTCTTC. This gives the protein CASRPAFGGAYNEQFF. Drawing the rest from reference TRBV7-2 and TRBJ2-1, the complete variable domain is GAGVSQSPSNKVTEKGKDVELRCDPISGHTALYWYRQSLGQGLEFLIYFQGNSAPDKSGLPSDRFSAERTGGSVSTLTIQRTQQEDSAVYLCASRPAFGGAYNEQFFGPGTRLTVL.

The CDR3 nucleotides read TGTGCCAGCACCGGAGTCACAGATACGCAGTATTTT. Amino acids: CASTGVTDTQYF. The chain joins TRBV2 to TRBJ2-3, with D hard to call. Per germline, CDR1 SNHLY and CDR2 FYNNEI. Between the trimmed V and J ends, which lost 7 bases and 2 bases, there was a span of 7 bases. The length of the CDR3 is 12 residues.

The chain joins TRBV7-6 to TRBJ2-2, with D possibly being TRBD1 (6 bases). The length of the CDR3 is 17 residues. The germline V and J ends were trimmed by 1 base and 4 bases, with 16 bases remaining between them. Germline V gene data show CDR1 as SGHVS and CDR2 as FNYEAQ. This CDR3 reads CASSLGSFGQITGELFF. The CDR3 DNA follows: TGTGCCAGCAGCTTAGGGAGTTTCGGACAGATCACCGGGGAGCTGTTTTTT.

The chain recombines TRBV4-3 with TRBJ1-1; D is possibly TRBD1 (5 bases). Trimming shortened V by 1 base and J by 0 bases, and 9 bases separated the two germline ends. Germline CDR1 is LGHNA and CDR2 is YSLEER. CDR3 length equals 15 residues. CDR3 DNA sequence: TGCGCCAGCAGCCAAGTCAACAGGTTGAACACTGAAGCTTTCTTT. It encodes CASSQVNRLNTEAFF.

The chain has TRBV7-6 and TRBJ2-1, with TRBD1 identical over 8 bases. CDR3 length equals 15 residues. The V and J ends lost 1 base and 8 bases, in that order; junction bases with no gene match: 7. CDR1 and CDR2 from the germline V gene are SGHVS and FNYEAQ. The CDR3 DNA sequence: TGTGCCAGCAGCTTAGGGTCCAGGGGGCGCGATGAGCAGTTCTTC. Protein: CASSLGSRGRDEQFF.

This chain links TRBV6-1 with TRBJ2-1; D is undetermined. CDR3 size: 12 residues. The germline CDR1 and CDR2 sequences are MNHNS and SASEGT. The ends were cut back, 0 bases at V and 7 bases at J, with 4 bases in the middle. The CDR3 DNA reads TGTGCCAGCAGTGAAGCTGGTAATGAGCAGTTCTTC. Protein product: CASSEAGNEQFF.

This clone occurred a few times. The chain combines TRBV30 with TRBJ2-1; weak D call: TRBD1 (6 bases). The CDR3 totals 13 residues. V was shortened by 4 bases and J by 4 bases, with 11 bases between the two germline ends. Germline CDR1 is GTSNPN and CDR2 is SVGIG (reference sequence). The CDR3 sequence is CAWNRDHYNEQFF. The CDR3 nucleotides read TGTGCCTGGAACAGGGACCATTACAATGAGCAGTTCTTC.

This clone was counted only a few times. The chain joins TRBV7-3 to TRBJ2-3, with 9 positions matching TRBD2. Germline V gene data show CDR1 as SGHTA and CDR2 as FQGTGA. The CDR3 is made up of 14 amino acids. Trimming cost V 4 bases and J 6 bases; bases outside gene matches: 5. The CDR3 region is CASSSLAGVDTQYF. CDR3 coding DNA: TGTGCCAGCAGCTCGTTAGCGGGAGTGGATACGCAGTATTTT.

The J gene is TRBJ1-6, the V gene TRBV28; D possibly corresponds to TRBD1 (6 bases). Trimming pared 6 bases from V and 9 bases from J, leaving 12 bases between. The germline gives CDR1 MDHEN, CDR2 SYDVKM. This CDR3 region has 13 residues. DNA of the CDR3: TGTGCCAGCAGATACCAACAGGGTTCACCCCTCCACTTT. Its protein is CASRYQQGSPLHF.

This chain connects TRBV30 to TRBJ2-7, with D possibly being TRBD2 (6 bases). The CDR3 sequence is 11 residues long. Per germline, CDR1 GTSNPN and CDR2 SVGIG (reference sequence). V shed 4 bases and J shed 6 bases, with 10 bases lying between them. The CDR3 reads CAWTAGSEQYF. The CDR3 DNA reads TGTGCCTGGACCGCCGGGAGCGAGCAGTACTTC.

The chain joins TRBV4-1 to TRBJ2-5, with D uncertain. CDR3 length equals 17 residues. Trimming took off 3 bases at V and 0 bases at J, with 17 bases between the two ends. Germline V CDR1 and CDR2: MGHRA, YSYEKL. This CDR3 is CASSQDGSPGYQETQYF. DNA of the CDR3: TGCGCCAGCAGCCAGGATGGGTCTCCCGGATACCAAGAGACCCAGTACTTC.

The chain is built from TRBV30 and TRBJ2-2; maybe TRBD2 (6 bases). Germline loops: CDR1 GTSNPN, CDR2 SVGIG (reference sequence). V lost 5 bases and J 3 bases, leaving 13 bases between the germline ends. CDR3 size: 14 residues. The CDR3 nucleotides are TGTGCCTGGGCCCTAGGAGGGGACACCGGGGAGCTGTTTTTT. It specifies CAWALGGDTGELFF.

The chain is built from TRBV4-3 and TRBJ2-2; D uncertain. The CDR3 runs 14 residues. V was pared by 0 bases and J by 4 bases, with 6 bases between. CDR1 is LGHNA and CDR2 is YSLEER in the germline V gene. CDR3 sequence: CASSQDTLTGELFF. The DNA for the CDR3 is TGCGCCAGCAGCCAAGATACCCTCACCGGGGAGCTGTTTTTT.

This clone was seen only once. The J gene is TRBJ1-4, the V gene TRBV12-2. TRBV12-2 is given as a pseudogene. The CDR3 spans 17 residues. CDR3 in DNA: TGTGCAAGTCTGGAGGGCAGACTTTGTGCAACTAATGAAAAACTGTTTTTT. Residues: CASLEGRLCATNEKLFF.

This clone was seen only once. The chain links TRBV28 to TRBJ2-1; TRBD2 agrees at 9 bases. The CDR3 totals 20 residues. Trimming at V came to 2 bases and at J to 0 bases, leaving 14 bases not matched to a gene. CDR1 is MDHEN, CDR2 SYDVKM, per germline. The CDR3 is CASSLPYLGAGGTSYNEQFF. Written as DNA, the CDR3 is TGTGCCAGCAGTTTACCCTATCTAGGAGCGGGAGGAACCTCCTACAATGAGCAGTTCTTC.

The chain employs TRBV18 and TRBJ2-7, with D maybe TRBD2 (6 bases). From germline, CDR1 is KGHSH and CDR2 LQKENI. With 2 bases removed from V and 7 bases from J, the gap between germline ends came to 12 bases. This CDR3 contains 13 residues. CDR3 nucleotide sequence: TGTGCCAGCTCACCAGGGGGGAAGGGTGAGCAGTACTTC. This sequence encodes CASSPGGKGEQYF. The full variable domain, completed using reference TRBV18 and TRBJ2-7, is NAGVMQNPRHLVRRRGQEARLRCSPMKGHSHVYWYRQLPEEGLKFMVYLQKENIIDESGMPKERFSAEFPKEGPSILRIQQVVRGDSAAYFCASSPGGKGEQYFGPGTRLTVT.

This clone came up once. The chain recombines TRBV10-1 with TRBJ2-5, with D possibly called TRBD1 or TRBD2 (5 bases each). Germline CDR1 WNHNN, CDR2 SYGVQD (reference sequence). The length of the CDR3 is 14 residues. V was cut by 6 bases and J by 4 bases, with 15 bases left in between. CDR3 sequence: CASRLQEATETQYF. The CDR3 bases are TGCGCCAGCAGACTACAGGAGGCGACAGAGACCCAGTACTTC.

The rearrangement joins TRBV11-2 to TRBJ2-3; the match to TRBD2 covers 7 bases. There are 16 residues in the CDR3. Germline V lookup: CDR1 SGHAT, CDR2 FQNNGV. J lost 5 bases, V lost 5 bases, and 13 bases had no gene match. CDR3 bases: TGTGCCAGCAGCCGAATTCGCGGGGGAACGAGAGATACGCAGTATTTT. It encodes CASSRIRGGTRDTQYF. Full variable domain (rest looked up from reference TRBV11-2 and TRBJ2-3): EAGVAQSPRYKIIEKRQSVAFWCNPISGHATLYWYQQILGQGPKLLIQFQNNGVVDDSQLPKDRFSAERLKGVDSTLKIQPAKLEDSAVYLCASSRIRGGTRDTQYFGPGTRLTVL.

The rearrangement joins TRBV18 to TRBJ2-7, with 12 positions matching TRBD1. Germline CDR1 is KGHSH and CDR2 is LQKENI. With V trimmed by 4 bases and J by 0 bases, 22 bases remained unmatched. The CDR3 loop spans 22 amino acids. The CDR3 sequence: CASSLHGTGGAGLASSSYEQYF. CDR3 DNA: TGTGCCAGCTCACTCCACGGGACAGGGGGCGCGGGACTAGCATCAAGCTCCTACGAGCAGTACTTC.

The V call is TRBV13, the J call TRBJ2-1, with TRBD1 as a possible D gene (5 bases). This CDR3 spans 13 amino acids. CDR1 is PRHDT and CDR2 is FYEKMQ in the germline V gene (reference sequence). Between the trimmed V and J ends, which lost 5 bases and 5 bases, there was a span of 10 bases. CDR3: CASSPDRDNEQFF. DNA for the CDR3: TGTGCCAGCAGCCCTGACAGAGACAATGAGCAGTTCTTC.

V and J are TRBV7-2 and TRBJ1-4; D gene ambiguous. V dropped 2 bases and J dropped 8 bases, with 12 bases sitting between them. In germline, CDR1 is SGHTA, CDR2 FQGNSA. There are 14 residues in the CDR3. The CDR3 DNA reads TGTGCCAGCAGCTTATCTACGACAAGGGAAAAACTGTTTTTT. Amino acid sequence: CASSLSTTREKLFF.

The chain combines TRBV5-6 with TRBJ2-1; D not resolved. This CDR3 comprises 13 residues. V was pared by 1 base and J by 7 bases, with 9 bases between. CDR1 is SGHDT and CDR2 is YYEEEE in the germline V gene. The CDR3 sequence: CASSLSKGNEQFF. The CDR3 coding sequence is TGTGCCAGCAGCTTGAGTAAGGGAAATGAGCAGTTCTTC.

The J gene is TRBJ1-1, the V gene TRBV5-1; 8 nucleotides match TRBD1. Germline V gives CDR1 SGHRS, CDR2 YFSETQ. This CDR3 contains 14 residues. V was clipped by 6 bases and J by 2 bases; unmatched bases: 6. CDR3 coding DNA: TGCGCCAGCACCCGGGACAGGATAAACACTGAAGCTTTCTTT. This gives the protein CASTRDRINTEAFF.

V is TRBV9 and J is TRBJ1-1; D unclear. Trimming stripped 4 bases from V and 5 bases from J, with 12 bases between. The CDR3 spans 13 residues. In germline, CDR1 is SGDLS, CDR2 YYNGEE. CDR3 sequence (DNA): TGTGCCAGCAGCAACACAGCCGGGACTGAAGCTTTCTTT. Protein product: CASSNTAGTEAFF.

The V call is TRBV28, the J call TRBJ2-2; D remains ambiguous. The germline V gene has CDR1 MDHEN and CDR2 SYDVKM. CDR3 length equals 13 residues. Trimming shortened V by 10 bases and J by 1 base, and 10 bases separated the two germline ends. DNA for the CDR3: TGTGCCACCCTTAAATTGAACACCGGGGAGCTGTTTTTT. It yields the protein CATLKLNTGELFF. The full variable domain, its missing parts supplied by reference TRBV28 and TRBJ2-2, is DVKVTQSSRYLVKRTGEKVFLECVQDMDHENMFWYRQDPGLGLRLIYFSYDVKMKEKGDIPEGYSVSREKKERFSLILESASTNQTSMYLCATLKLNTGELFFGEGSRLTVL.

This chain connects TRBV9 to TRBJ2-7; 10 bases align to TRBD2. The germline gives CDR1 SGDLS, CDR2 YYNGEE. V lost 6 bases to trimming and J lost 2 bases; unmatched junction nucleotides: 8. The CDR3 is 15 amino acids. CDR3 amino acids: CASIETSGETYEQYF. For the CDR3, the DNA is TGTGCCAGCATTGAAACTAGCGGGGAGACCTACGAGCAGTACTTC.

The V gene is TRBV19, the J gene TRBJ2-4; TRBD2 matches 9 bases. The J segment lost 6 bases and the V segment lost 4 bases, leaving 7 bases of the junction unmatched. The CDR3 spans 15 residues. Germline CDR1 reads LNHDA; CDR2 reads SQIVND (reference sequence). CDR3 coding DNA: TGTGCCAGTAGTAACCTAGCGGGATTCGGAAACATTCAGTACTTC. It specifies CASSNLAGFGNIQYF.

V usage is TRBV9 and J usage is TRBJ1-5, with D possibly TRBD1 on 6 matching bases. Germline V gives CDR1 SGDLS, CDR2 YYNGEE. This CDR3 comprises 14 residues. Deletions cut 3 bases from V and 0 bases from J, with 7 bases between. CDR3 coding DNA: TGTGCCAGCAGCGGCAGGGGTAGCAATCAGCCCCAGCATTTT. The encoded protein is CASSGRGSNQPQHF.

The genes are TRBV9 and TRBJ2-3, with 7 bases that match TRBD1. V was clipped by 0 bases and J by 4 bases; unmatched bases: 8. From germline, CDR1 is SGDLS and CDR2 YYNGEE. This CDR3 region has 16 residues. The CDR3 nucleotides are TGTGCCAGCAGCGTAGATACAGGGGCAGTTCCAGATACGCAGTATTTT. It encodes CASSVDTGAVPDTQYF. The full variable domain, with the rest looked up from reference TRBV9 and TRBJ2-3, is DSGVTQTPKHLITATGQRVTLRCSPRSGDLSVYWYQQSLDQGLQFLIQYYNGEERAKGNILERFSAQQFPDLHSELNLSSLELGDSALYFCASSVDTGAVPDTQYFGPGTRLTVL.

The DNA for the CDR3 is TGCAGCGTTGAACCGCGACTAGCGGCACAAGAGACCCAGTACTTC. The encoded protein is CSVEPRLAAQETQYF. The rearrangement joins TRBV29-1 to TRBJ2-5, with 9 nucleotides matching TRBD2. J was trimmed by 2 bases and V by 2 bases; bases with no gene match: 6. The CDR3 covers 15 residues. The germline CDR1 and CDR2 sequences are SQVTM and ANQGSEA. The full variable domain, completed using reference TRBV29-1 and TRBJ2-5, is SAVISQKPSRDICQRGTSLTIQCQVDSQVTMMFWYRQQPGQSLTLIATANQGSEATYESGFVIDKFPISRPNLTFSTLTVSNMSPEDSSIYLCSVEPRLAAQETQYFGPGTRLLVL.

The chain carries TRBV6-1 and TRBJ1-4, with TRBD1 matching 7 bases. Germline V CDR1 and CDR2: MNHNS, SASEGT. The CDR3 is 15 residues long. With 5 bases clipped from V and 7 bases from J, the junction kept 10 bases outside the gene matches. The CDR3 coding sequence is TGTGCCAGCAGTACCCGACAGGGTAGAGGTGAAAAACTGTTTTTT. Amino acid sequence: CASSTRQGRGEKLFF.